This T cell receptor (beta chain) was sequenced for a study of blood T cell repertoires in COVID-19. About the research overall: Collection of acute and convalescent COVID-19 samples took place in the United States, Italy and Spain. PBMCs, B-cell-depleted T cells, or T cells were the source of the cDNA or gDNA that made up the material.

Per the original data handling: The assay estimated nucleated cells by amplifying reference gene primers. The repertoire was sequenced with immunoSEQ multiplex PCR; TCRdb's copy has only in-frame clones and lacks some. V and J calls plus clone size are reproduced from that table; the DNA served to infer D and trimming. The table has more than 70,000 clones, less than 90% seen once. CDR3 length: 13 amino acids. The V end was cut by 3 bases, the J end by 5 bases, with 13 bases between. Germline V CDR1 and CDR2: GTSNPN, SVGIG (reference sequence). Input material: peripheral blood. This chain links TRBV30 with TRBJ2-5; D uncertain. The TCR originated in a woman older than 75 with acute or convalescent COVID-19. CDR3 amino acids: CAWSPPMQETQYF. CDR3 DNA: TGTGCCTGGAGCCCCCCGATGCAGGAGACCCAGTACTTC.